These 30 T cell receptor beta chains came from one sample sequenced in a study of blood T cell repertoires in COVID-19. The method was immunoSEQ multiplex PCR; TCRdb's version includes in-frame clones alone and lacks a portion of them. The sample yields just over 250,000 clones, approximately 79% seen once. The specimen was PBMCs or T cells enriched from blood (not recorded which). The receptors come from a man aged 25-40 years with acute COVID-19.

The J gene is TRBJ2-3, the V gene TRBV7-2, with 7 bases fitting TRBD1. This CDR3 contains 15 residues. V trimming: 2 bases; J trimming: 4 bases; junction bases outside the gene matches: 6. Germline V gene sequence: CDR1 SGHTA, CDR2 FQGNSA. The DNA of the CDR3 is TGTGCCAGCAGCTTATCCAGGGGGATGCCAGATACGCAGTATTTT. This translates into CASSLSRGMPDTQYF.

The rearrangement joins TRBV7-3 to TRBJ1-1, with D maybe TRBD1 (6 bases). V was pared by 6 bases and J by 4 bases, with 15 bases between. Germline V gene lookup returns CDR1 SGHTA and CDR2 FQGTGA. This CDR3 comprises 14 residues. The CDR3 spells CASSRGGATTEAFF. CDR3 bases: TGTGCCAGCAGTCGCGGGGGGGCGACCACTGAAGCTTTCTTT.

Details on this clone: Other DNA sequences in this sample translate to the same CDR3. The chain is built from TRBV7-9 and TRBJ1-1, with 7 nucleotides matching TRBD1. Germline V gene data show CDR1 as SEHNR and CDR2 as FQNEAQ (reference sequence). The CDR3 has 14 residues. J was trimmed by 0 bases and V by 5 bases; bases with no gene match: 3. The CDR3 reads CASSVTGVNTEAFF. CDR3 bases: TGTGCCAGCAGCGTAACAGGGGTGAACACTGAAGCTTTCTTT. The entire variable domain, with the rest obtained from reference TRBV7-9 and TRBJ1-1, is as follows: DTGVSQNPRHKITKRGQNVTFRCDPISEHNRLYWYRQTLGQGPEFLTYFQNEAQLEKSRLLSDRFSAERPKGSFSTLEIQRTEQGDSAMYLCASSVTGVNTEAFFGQGTRLTVV.

The gene calls are TRBV18 and TRBJ1-2; 8 positions match TRBD1. Germline V gene lookup returns CDR1 KGHSH and CDR2 LQKENI. With 3 bases clipped from V and 7 bases from J, the junction kept 1 base outside the gene matches. The length of the CDR3 is 12 residues. CDR3 loop: CASSPTGVGYTF. The CDR3 DNA reads TGTGCCAGCTCACCGACAGGGGTTGGCTACACCTTC.

The chain combines TRBV28 with TRBJ2-5; no firm D call. V was pared by 3 bases and J by 3 bases, with 5 bases between. The CDR3 contains 12 residues. Germline V gene sequence: CDR1 MDHEN, CDR2 SYDVKM. CDR3: CASSFFKETQYF. The CDR3 coding sequence is TGTGCCAGCAGTTTTTTTAAAGAGACCCAGTACTTC.

This rearrangement joins TRBV18 to TRBJ1-1; D is undetermined. This CDR3 is 14 amino acids long. Between the trimmed V and J ends, which lost 2 bases and 2 bases, there was a span of 9 bases. Germline assignment: CDR1 KGHSH and CDR2 LQKENI. The CDR3 spells CASSPNWRNTEAFF. In DNA, the CDR3 is TGTGCCAGCTCACCAAATTGGAGAAACACTGAAGCTTTCTTT.

The chain combines TRBV6-5 with TRBJ1-4, with 8 bases fitting TRBD1. Germline values: CDR1 MNHEY, CDR2 SVGAGI. Losses at the gene ends were 4 bases for V and 8 bases for J; bases not matched to a gene: 12. The CDR3 contains 16 residues. The CDR3: CASSSDLTGEQEKLFF. The CDR3 DNA reads TGTGCCAGCAGTTCCGACCTGACAGGGGAGCAGGAAAAACTGTTTTTT.

The CDR3 nucleotides read TGTGCCAGCAGCTTGTACAGAGACAATGAGCAGTTCTTC. It is translated as CASSLYRDNEQFF. This chain links TRBV5-6 with TRBJ2-1; no clear D. CDR3 length: 13 residues. CDR1 is SGHDT, CDR2 YYEEEE, per germline. Between the trimmed V and J ends, which lost 1 base and 5 bases, there was a span of 7 bases.

The chain combines TRBV2 with TRBJ2-1; 9 bases fit TRBD1. Germline trimming cut 6 bases from V and 8 bases from J; bases unmatched to any gene: 5. Germline CDR1 and CDR2: SNHLY and FYNNEI. The CDR3 is 13 residues long. The CDR3 DNA reads TGTGCCAGCAGGCCCGGGACAGGGTATGAGCAGTTCTTC. This translates into CASRPGTGYEQFF.

This rearrangement joins TRBV5-1 to TRBJ2-6, with a possible D match to TRBD2 (5 bases). This CDR3 has 17 residues. V dropped 3 bases and J dropped 0 bases, with 13 bases sitting between them. The germline V gene encodes CDR1 SGHRS and CDR2 YFSETQ. The CDR3 loop is CASSSTLAISGANVLTF. DNA for the CDR3: TGCGCCAGCAGCTCGACCCTAGCTATCTCTGGGGCCAACGTCCTGACTTTC.

This chain uses TRBV7-3 with TRBJ2-2; 9 bases line up with TRBD2. With 6 bases clipped from V and 4 bases from J, the junction kept 6 bases outside the gene matches. The CDR3 totals 15 residues. Germline values: CDR1 SGHTA, CDR2 FQGTGA. Written as DNA, the CDR3 is TGTGCCAGCAGACGTAGCGGGAGCGGCACCGGGGAGCTGTTTTTT. Protein: CASRRSGSGTGELFF.

The CDR3 nucleotides read TGTGCCAGCAGTTACGAGACAGAGAACACTGAAGCTTTCTTT. Its protein product is CASSYETENTEAFF. V gene TRBV6-5 combines with J gene TRBJ1-1; a weak D match, TRBD1 (5 bases). This CDR3 spans 14 amino acids. V gave up 2 bases and J gave up 1 base, with 8 bases separating them. Germline CDR1 reads MNHEY; CDR2 reads SVGAGI.

The chain links TRBV7-9 to TRBJ1-5; 7 bases line up with TRBD1. Germline V gene sequence: CDR1 SEHNR, CDR2 FQNEAQ (reference sequence). The CDR3 spans 13 residues. The junction had 4 bases not matched to a gene; V was cut back by 5 bases and J by 6 bases. CDR3 bases: TGTGCCAGCAGCCCGCAGGGGGGTCAGCCCCAGCATTTT. Translation gives CASSPQGGQPQHF.

The chain recombines TRBV5-1 with TRBJ1-1; D remains unclear. The ends were cut back, 1 base at V and 1 base at J, with 17 bases in the middle. This CDR3 comprises 17 residues. Germline CDR1 reads SGHRS; CDR2 reads YFSETQ. The CDR3 DNA follows: TGCGCCAGCAGCTTGATTGGTGGGGTCGGGAAGAACACTGAAGCTTTCTTT. This encodes CASSLIGGVGKNTEAFF.

This chain links TRBV30 with TRBJ2-6; D is perhaps TRBD1 (6 bases). Trimming shortened V by 7 bases and J by 0 bases, and 13 bases separated the two germline ends. Germline CDR1 GTSNPN, CDR2 SVGIG (reference sequence). This CDR3 contains 15 residues. CDR3 loop: CASSGHPSGANVLTF. The CDR3, as DNA: TGTGCCTCCTCGGGACACCCCTCTGGGGCCAACGTCCTGACTTTC.

With respect to this clone: Likely a read error: the CDR3 ends without its conserved phenylalanine or tryptophan. It is unclear where the CDR3 begins or ends on the DNA, so no DNA is shown, and the CDR3 is as TCRdb lists it. This rearrangement joins TRBV5-1 to TRBJ1-6; no check of the table's D call, TRBD1, against the DNA was made. The CDR3 spans 13 amino acids, including both terminal residues. Germline V gives CDR1 SGHRS, CDR2 YFSETQ. The CDR3 loop reads CASSWTGGEATSP.

V is TRBV2 and J is TRBJ2-2, with TRBD2 identical over 9 bases. The CDR3 runs 16 residues. V gave up 6 bases and J gave up 3 bases; unmatched junction bases: 8. Germline-derived CDR1 and CDR2 are SNHLY and FYNNEI. CDR3 coding DNA: TGTGCCAGCAGGGTGCGGGAGGGCCTAGACACCGGGGAGCTGTTTTTT. It yields the protein CASRVREGLDTGELFF.

The J gene is TRBJ2-1, the V gene TRBV19; unclear D gene. The V gene's germline CDR1 is LNHDA and CDR2 SQIVND (reference sequence). V shed 1 base and J shed 3 bases, with 4 bases lying between them. The CDR3 is made up of 13 amino acids. CDR3 coding DNA: TGTGCCAGTAGTATAGCGTTCTACAATGAGCAGTTCTTC. Encoded protein: CASSIAFYNEQFF.

The chain couples TRBV20-1 to TRBJ2-3; 9 nucleotides match TRBD2. This CDR3 is built from 15 residues. V lost 6 bases and J lost 4; bases outside the gene matches: 11. The V gene's germline CDR1 is DFQATT and CDR2 SNEGSKA (reference sequence). This chain's CDR3 is CSASGGREGPDTQYF. The CDR3 bases are TGCAGTGCCAGTGGGGGGCGGGAGGGCCCAGATACGCAGTATTTT.

The rearrangement links TRBV27 to TRBJ1-2, with 10 bases fitting TRBD1. Germline V lookup: CDR1 MNHEY, CDR2 SMNVEV (reference sequence). With 6 bases clipped from V and 2 bases from J, the junction kept 3 bases outside the gene matches. CDR3 length equals 14 residues. Here the CDR3 reads CASSPTGGNYGYTF. DNA for the CDR3: TGTGCCAGCAGCCCGACAGGGGGCAACTATGGCTACACCTTC.

This clone was seen just once. V and J are TRBV6-1 and TRBJ2-7, with 9 bases that match TRBD1. The CDR3 loop spans 15 amino acids. Germline-derived CDR1 and CDR2 are MNHNS and SASEGT. The V and J ends lost 3 bases and 5 bases, in that order; junction bases with no gene match: 8. The CDR3 sequence is CASSEAKGDRDEQYV. The CDR3 DNA reads TGTGCCAGCAGTGAGGCAAAAGGGGACAGGGACGAGCAGTACGTC.

The rearrangement uses TRBV2 and TRBJ1-2, with D perhaps TRBD1 (5 bases). The germline V gene has CDR1 SNHLY and CDR2 FYNNEI. V gave up 1 base and J gave up 8 bases, with 11 bases separating them. The CDR3 contains 13 residues. CDR3 protein: CASSEVAGQGYTF. CDR3 sequence (DNA): TGTGCCAGCAGTGAAGTGGCAGGGCAAGGCTACACCTTC.

Worth noting for this clone: Additional DNA sequences in this sample encode the identical CDR3. The V and J genes are TRBV27 and TRBJ1-1, with D possibly being TRBD1 (6 bases). Per the germline V gene, CDR1 is MNHEY and CDR2 is SMNVEV (reference sequence). This CDR3 spans 15 amino acids. V shed 2 bases and J shed 1 base, with 11 bases lying between them. The CDR3 protein is CASSLVGAGNTEAFF. CDR3 sequence (DNA): TGTGCCAGCAGTTTAGTGGGGGCGGGGAACACTGAAGCTTTCTTT.

V and J are TRBV5-1 and TRBJ1-1; D remains unclear. V lost 1 base and J 0 bases, leaving 7 bases between the germline ends. Germline CDR1 is SGHRS and CDR2 is YFSETQ. CDR3 size: 14 residues. This CDR3 reads CASSLLGVNTEAFF. In DNA form, the CDR3 reads TGCGCCAGCAGCTTGTTGGGCGTGAACACTGAAGCTTTCTTT.

This chain uses TRBV5-6 with TRBJ2-1; possibly TRBD2 for D (6 bases). Trimming took 6 bases from V and 6 from J, leaving 16 bases between them. Germline V gene lookup returns CDR1 SGHDT and CDR2 YYEEEE. There are 14 residues in the CDR3. The DNA for the CDR3 is TGTGCCAGCACACGGAGGGGCGGTCCCAATGAGCAGTTCTTC. It translates to CASTRRGGPNEQFF.

The CDR3 DNA reads as TGTGCTACCAGCCCGACACTAGAGACCCAGTACTTC. It encodes CATSPTLETQYF. This sequence joins TRBV12-5 and TRBJ2-5; no definite D call. The CDR3 loop spans 12 amino acids. Germline V CDR1 and CDR2: LGHNT, FRNRAP. V was pared by 10 bases and J by 4 bases, with 13 bases between.

The V call is TRBV6-5, the J call TRBJ1-2, with 9 bases that match TRBD1. Per germline, CDR1 MNHEY and CDR2 SVGAGI. The junction had 11 bases not matched to a gene; V was cut back by 7 bases and J by 8 bases. The CDR3 runs to 14 residues. The CDR3 sequence is CASKTGGEFWGYTF. CDR3 nucleotide sequence: TGTGCCAGCAAAACAGGGGGCGAGTTTTGGGGCTACACCTTC.

V is TRBV6-5 and J is TRBJ1-5; 7 bases align to TRBD1. V lost 7 bases, J lost 0 bases, and 3 bases stayed unmatched. This CDR3 has 14 amino acids. The germline V gene has CDR1 MNHEY and CDR2 SVGAGI. CDR3 loop: CASTDRASNQPQHF. CDR3 sequence (DNA): TGTGCCAGCACCGACAGGGCTAGCAATCAGCCCCAGCATTTT.

This clone was observed a handful of times. The gene calls are TRBV14 and TRBJ1-6, with 7 bases matching TRBD1. The CDR3 is 16 amino acids. Germline V gene sequence: CDR1 SGHDN, CDR2 FVKESK. J gave up 2 bases and V 3 bases, and 4 bases lay outside the gene matches. The CDR3 sequence is CASSQTGLPYNSPLHF. The CDR3 DNA sequence: TGTGCCAGCAGCCAGACAGGGTTGCCCTATAATTCACCCCTCCACTTT.

This chain joins TRBV7-3 and TRBJ2-3; no definite D call. With 0 bases removed from V and 0 bases from J, the gap between germline ends came to 7 bases. Germline-derived CDR1 and CDR2 are SGHTA and FQGTGA. The CDR3 is 15 residues long. The CDR3 DNA is TGTGCCAGCAGCTTAACACAAACGAGCACAGATACGCAGTATTTT. Amino acid sequence: CASSLTQTSTDTQYF. Full variable domain (outside the CDR3, taken from reference TRBV7-3 and TRBJ2-3): GAGVSQTPSNKVTEKGKYVELRCDPISGHTALYWYRQSLGQGPEFLIYFQGTGAADDSGLPNDRFFAVRPEGSVSTLKIQRTERGDSAVYLCASSLTQTSTDTQYFGPGTRLTVL.